The 19 T cell receptor beta chains presented below share a single source sample, sequenced in a study of glioma-infiltrating T cells after dendritic cell vaccination. The repertoire was sequenced with immunoSEQ multiplex PCR; TCRdb's copy has only in-frame clones and lacks some. Of about 32,000 clones in the sample, 90% were seen once. Source: blood, taken before dendritic cell vaccination. These receptors were collected from a human donor with glioblastoma.

The rearrangement joins TRBV7-8 to TRBJ2-7; tentative D call: TRBD2 (6 bases). The CDR3 spans 13 residues. V was trimmed by 6 bases and J by 6 bases, leaving 15 bases between them. Germline CDR1 reads SGHVS; CDR2 reads FQNEAQ. The CDR3 here is CASSLGRRGEQYF. The CDR3 bases are TGTGCCAGCAGTCTGGGGAGGAGAGGCGAGCAGTACTTC.

The J gene is TRBJ2-7, the V gene TRBV30; 7 bases agree with TRBD1. Per germline, CDR1 GTSNPN and CDR2 SVGIG (reference sequence). The CDR3 spans 13 residues. V shed 3 bases and J 3 bases; nucleotides not matched to a gene: 5. CDR3 loop: CAWSRGQFYEQYF. DNA of the CDR3: TGTGCCTGGAGCCGGGGACAGTTCTACGAGCAGTACTTC. Combining the CDR3 with reference TRBV30 and TRBJ2-7 gives the whole variable domain SQTIHQWPATLVQPVGSPLSLECTVEGTSNPNLYWYRQAAGRGLQLLFYSVGIGQISSEVPQNLSASRPQDRQFILSSKKLLLSDSGFYLCAWSRGQFYEQYFGPGTRLTVT.

To note about this clone: At one end, the junction sequence differs from germline, possibly due to a read error. Other DNA sequences from this sample encode an identical CDR3 as well. The chain recombines TRBV5-1 with TRBJ1-6; 8 bases map to TRBD1. The CDR3 is 15 amino acids. Germline CDR1 reads SGHRS; CDR2 reads YFSETQ. For the CDR3, the DNA is TGCGCCAGCAGACCTTTACAGGGGGGTCATTCCCCCCTCCACTTT. It translates to CASRPLQGGHSPLHF.

The gene calls are TRBV7-2 and TRBJ1-4, with a tentative D call TRBD1 (5 bases). The germline CDR1 and CDR2 sequences are SGHTA and FQGNSA. This CDR3 comprises 13 residues. The V end was cut by 11 bases, the J end by 3 bases, with 13 bases between. The CDR3 nucleotides read TGTGCCGGAAGACAGTTCGCTAATGAAAAACTGTTTTTT. Translated: CAGRQFANEKLFF.

The chain carries TRBV7-6 and TRBJ1-5; possible D gene TRBD1, 6 bases. This CDR3 is built from 16 residues. From germline, CDR1 is SGHVS and CDR2 FNYEAQ. Deletions cut 1 base from V and 3 bases from J, with 13 bases between. The CDR3 sequence: CASSLGSGTPNQPQHF. CDR3 nucleotides: TGTGCCAGCAGCTTAGGGTCCGGGACACCCAATCAGCCCCAGCATTTT.

The chain carries TRBV7-6 and TRBJ1-3; possibly TRBD1 for D (5 bases). The V end was cut by 5 bases, the J end by 0 bases, with 17 bases between. This CDR3 contains 17 residues. CDR1 is SGHVS and CDR2 is FNYEAQ in the germline V gene. The CDR3 nucleotides read TGTGCCAGCAGCCAAAGAATACAGGAAAGCTCTGGAAACACCATATATTTT. It codes for CASSQRIQESSGNTIYF. Full variable domain (outside the CDR3, taken from reference TRBV7-6 and TRBJ1-3): GAGVSQSPRYKVTKRGQDVALRCDPISGHVSLYWYRQALGQGPEFLTYFNYEAQQDKSGLPNDRFSAERPEGSISTLTIQRTEQRDSAMYRCASSQRIQESSGNTIYFGEGSWLTVV.

The chain joins TRBV4-1 to TRBJ2-3, with 7 bases that match TRBD1. V shed 4 bases and J 9 bases; nucleotides not matched to a gene: 10. Germline-derived CDR1 and CDR2 are MGHRA and YSYEKL. The CDR3 covers 14 residues. The CDR3 sequence: CASSPTGAGGTQYF. The DNA for the CDR3 is TGCGCCAGCAGCCCAACCGGTGCAGGGGGAACGCAGTATTTT.

The gene calls are TRBV19 and TRBJ1-2; TRBD1 agrees at 9 bases. This CDR3 comprises 15 residues. The V gene's germline CDR1 is LNHDA and CDR2 SQIVND (reference sequence). V lost 6 bases, J lost 3 bases, and 8 bases stayed unmatched. In DNA form, the CDR3 reads TGTGCCAGTAGCGCGAGGGACAGGGCACACTATGGCTACACCTTC. Its protein product is CASSARDRAHYGYTF.

The rearrangement links TRBV19 to TRBJ2-1; D perhaps matches TRBD1 (6 bases). The CDR3 loop spans 15 amino acids. Germline CDR1 and CDR2: LNHDA and SQIVND (reference sequence). V was clipped by 3 bases and J by 12 bases, with 21 bases between them. CDR3 sequence reads: CASSIGDTSPRGQFF. Written as DNA, the CDR3 is TGTGCCAGTAGTATCGGGGACACGTCTCCAAGGGGGCAGTTCTTC.

The J gene is TRBJ2-1, the V gene TRBV6-5, with 9 bases matching TRBD1. The CDR3 length is 14 residues. J lost 9 bases, V lost 9 bases, and 12 bases had no gene match. Germline V gene data show CDR1 as MNHEY and CDR2 as SVGAGI. CDR3 DNA sequence: TGTGCCAGTACCGGGACAGGGCCATCAGGTGAGCAGTTCTTC. This gives the protein CASTGTGPSGEQFF.

The V call is TRBV30, the J call TRBJ1-5; 9 bases are a match to TRBD1. The ends lost 8 bases at V and 6 bases at J; junction bases unmatched: 8. The CDR3 loop spans 13 amino acids. Per germline, CDR1 GTSNPN and CDR2 SVGIG (reference sequence). CDR3 coding DNA: TGTGCCGTGGGACAGGGAGGGGGTCAGCCCCAGCATTTT. Its translation is CAVGQGGGQPQHF.

This chain connects TRBV15 to TRBJ2-7, with TRBD2 identical over 7 bases. Germline values: CDR1 LNHNV, CDR2 YYDKDF (reference sequence). V shed 4 bases, J shed 2 bases, and the junction held 11 bases outside the gene matches. CDR3 length equals 16 residues. CDR3 DNA sequence: TGTGCCACCAGCAACTTGGGGAAGGGACTAACCTACGAGCAGTACTTC. Translation gives CATSNLGKGLTYEQYF.

The J gene is TRBJ1-2, the V gene TRBV5-4; tentative D call: TRBD1 (6 bases). Deletions cut 0 bases from V and 5 bases from J, with 17 bases between. The length of the CDR3 is 16 residues. Germline V gene lookup returns CDR1 SGHNT and CDR2 YYREEE (reference sequence). This CDR3 is CASSLGRQDRRYGYTF. DNA of the CDR3: TGTGCCAGCAGCTTGGGCCGACAGGATAGAAGATATGGCTACACCTTC.

This rearrangement joins TRBV5-4 to TRBJ2-5, with D maybe TRBD1 (6 bases). The V and J ends lost 3 bases and 10 bases respectively, with 25 bases between them. Germline V lookup: CDR1 SGHNT, CDR2 YYREEE (reference sequence). This CDR3 spans 16 amino acids. CDR3 loop: CASSSSGTYPSLLQYF. CDR3 bases: TGTGCCAGCAGCTCCTCCGGGACATACCCGAGTTTGCTCCAGTACTTC.

The chain recombines TRBV9 with TRBJ1-3; weak D call: TRBD1 (6 bases). The CDR3 has 14 residues. With 5 bases removed from V and 4 bases from J, the gap between germline ends came to 13 bases. The germline CDR1 and CDR2 sequences are SGDLS and YYNGEE. In DNA form, the CDR3 reads TGTGCCAGCAGGGGTCAGGGGCGCGGAAACACCATATATTTT. Translation gives CASRGQGRGNTIYF.

This clone showed up just once. The chain is built from TRBV5-1 and TRBJ2-5; 10 positions agree with TRBD1. Germline V gene lookup returns CDR1 SGHRS and CDR2 YFSETQ. The trim removed 3 bases at V and 4 bases at J, leaving 3 bases unmatched. The length of the CDR3 is 14 residues. Written as DNA, the CDR3 is TGCGCCAGCAGCTCGGACAGGGGGTCAGAGACCCAGTACTTC. Amino acid sequence: CASSSDRGSETQYF.

This clone occurred a few times. V usage is TRBV10-3 and J usage is TRBJ2-5; 12 nucleotides agree with TRBD2. Per germline, CDR1 ENHRY and CDR2 SYGVKD. J gave up 3 bases and V 6 bases, and 2 bases lay outside the gene matches. The CDR3 is 14 amino acids. As DNA, the CDR3 is TGTGCCATCAGCGCTAGCGGGGGGGAAGAGACCCAGTACTTC. Amino acid sequence: CAISASGGEETQYF.

The J gene is TRBJ1-2, the V gene TRBV30; 9 bases agree with TRBD1. The CDR3 has 16 amino acids. J gave up 0 bases and V 0 bases, and 5 bases lay outside the gene matches. CDR1 and CDR2 from the germline V gene are GTSNPN and SVGIG (reference sequence). The CDR3 DNA reads TGTGCCTGGAGTGTACAGGGGGCGCCCCCTAACTATGGCTACACCTTC. It yields the protein CAWSVQGAPPNYGYTF.

The DNA for the CDR3 is TGTGCCTGGGATAAATCTAGGGGGTACCAAGAGACCCAGTACTTC. It codes for CAWDKSRGYQETQYF. V and J are TRBV30 and TRBJ2-5, with a weak D call TRBD1 (6 bases). V lost 5 bases to trimming and J lost 0 bases, with 16 bases between them. CDR1 is GTSNPN, CDR2 SVGIG, per germline (reference sequence). This CDR3 is built from 15 residues.